These 11 T cell receptor beta chains share one sample of origin, sequenced in a study of identical twins. MiXCR, applied by TCRdb to the 5' RACE reads, yields one record per CDR3 protein. The sample carries 200,000 to 250,000 distinct CDR3 sequences, 11% to 15% recorded once. Sequenced sample: memory (CD45RO+) T cells sorted from blood. The receptors were gathered from a woman aged 18-29 years in good health.

The CDR3 is CASSLSRAGDTQYF. The CDR3 DNA reads TGTGCCAGCAGCTTATCTCGCGCGGGAGATACGCAGTATTTT. J is TRBJ2-3 and V is TRBV7-3, with D tentatively TRBD2 (5 bases). The CDR3 has 14 amino acids. Germline V gene data show CDR1 as SGHTA and CDR2 as FQGTGA. V was cut by 2 bases and J by 5 bases, with 11 bases left in between.

This clonotype has a handful of counts. The chain employs TRBV20-1 and TRBJ2-3; D remains ambiguous. In germline, CDR1 is DFQATT, CDR2 SNEGSKA (reference sequence). The CDR3 loop spans 15 amino acids. The V and J ends lost 3 bases and 5 bases respectively, with 18 bases between them. The CDR3 bases are TGCAGTGCTAGGGACGGAGCCCTAGTCGGAGATACGCAGTATTTT. This gives the protein CSARDGALVGDTQYF.

The chain joins TRBV6-1 to TRBJ1-1; D is possibly TRBD1 (6 bases). The CDR3 contains 15 residues. The V and J ends lost 7 bases and 1 base respectively, with 16 bases between them. Germline assignment: CDR1 MNHNS and CDR2 SASEGT. Written as DNA, the CDR3 is TGTGCCAGCACTCCTTTTTGGACAGCGAACACTGAAGCTTTCTTT. Translation: CASTPFWTANTEAFF.

This clonotype was counted at least ten times. This sequence joins TRBV24-1 and TRBJ2-1; no reliable D call. V shed 1 base and J shed 6 bases, with 3 bases lying between them. The CDR3 covers 12 residues. Germline CDR1 KGHDR, CDR2 SFDVKD. The CDR3 nucleotides are TGTGCCACCAGTGATTTCGCCAATGAGCAGTTCTTC. Translating it yields CATSDFANEQFF.

The chain combines TRBV25-1 with TRBJ1-5, with a tentative D call TRBD1 (5 bases). Germline assignment: CDR1 MGHDK and CDR2 SYGVNS. Trimming took off 1 base at V and 2 bases at J, with 9 bases between the two ends. There are 15 residues in the CDR3. DNA for the CDR3: TGTGCCAGCAGTGAATTTGGGGGTGGCAATCAGCCCCAGCATTTT. It encodes CASSEFGGGNQPQHF.

A note on this clonotype: A much bigger clone sits one base away, suggesting this may be a read error. This chain connects TRBV14 to TRBJ2-2, with a tentative D call TRBD2 (5 bases). CDR1 and CDR2 from the germline V gene are SGHDN and FVKESK. CDR3 length: 18 amino acids. The CDR3 nucleotides are TGTGCCACCAGCCGAAGTGGAATTAGGCAGCGGAGCACCGGGGAGCTGTTTTTT. Protein sequence: CATSRSGIRQRSTGELFF. Combining the CDR3 with reference TRBV14 and TRBJ2-2 gives the whole variable domain EAGVTQFPSHSVIEKGQTVTLRCDPISGHDNLYWYRRVMGKEIKFLLHFVKESKQDESGMPNNRFLAERTGGTYSTLKVQPAELEDSGVYFCATSRSGIRQRSTGELFFGEGSRLTVL.

Only a few counts were recorded for this clonotype. J is TRBJ2-7 and V is TRBV5-1; 8 nucleotides line up with TRBD1. The V segment lost 2 bases and the J segment 2 bases; nucleotides outside the gene matches: 6. This CDR3 contains 15 residues. Germline V gene lookup returns CDR1 SGHRS and CDR2 YFSETQ. The CDR3 DNA reads as TGCGCCAGCAGCTTTACAGGGGGTATGCCCTACGAGCAGTACTTC. Amino acid sequence: CASSFTGGMPYEQYF.

This clonotype has only a few counts. The chain carries TRBV20-1 and TRBJ1-1; D might be TRBD1 (5 bases). CDR1 DFQATT and CDR2 SNEGSKA come from the germline V gene (reference sequence). The CDR3 covers 11 residues. V was clipped by 5 bases and J by 8 bases, with 12 bases between them. CDR3 nucleotides: TGCAGTGCTTACGACCGGGGGGAAGCTTTCTTT. Its translation: CSAYDRGEAFF.

At least ten counts were recorded for this clonotype. The rearrangement links TRBV20-1 to TRBJ2-5; no definite D call. The V gene lost 3 bases and the J gene lost 5 bases, with 19 bases spanning the gap. Germline loops: CDR1 DFQATT, CDR2 SNEGSKA (reference sequence). The CDR3 extends over 15 amino acids. The CDR3 nucleotides are TGCAGTGCTAGTGGCAAGAGAGTGAGTGGGGAGACCCAGTACTTC. It codes for CSASGKRVSGETQYF.

This clonotype has a handful of counts. The gene calls are TRBV20-1 and TRBJ2-3, with D maybe TRBD1 (5 bases). The germline V gene has CDR1 DFQATT and CDR2 SNEGSKA (reference sequence). There are 11 residues in the CDR3. V shed 7 bases and J shed 7 bases, with 12 bases lying between them. The CDR3 reads CSVIQGNTQYF. CDR3 DNA sequence: TGCAGTGTTATCCAGGGAAATACGCAGTATTTT.

This clonotype was counted between two and nine times. This chain uses TRBV7-9 with TRBJ1-2; possible D gene TRBD1, 6 bases. Germline CDR1 SEHNR, CDR2 FQNEAQ (reference sequence). This CDR3 is 13 amino acids long. Trimming stripped 7 bases from V and 7 bases from J, with 16 bases between. CDR3 DNA sequence: TGTGCCAGCATTCGAGGGGGGGAAGGTGGCTACACCTTC. Protein sequence: CASIRGGEGGYTF.